Described below is a single T cell receptor beta chain sequence and its context. The antigen remains undetermined. A clone one base away is much larger, so this may be a read error. TCR beta cDNA was reverse-transcribed from 400 to 500 ng of total RNA. The reaction used a constant-region primer and ProtoScript II reverse transcriptase. Each TCR beta library was derived from three nested multiplex PCR rounds that employed slightly modified ARM-PCR. TCRdb processed the multiplex PCR reads anew with MiXCR; each CDR3 protein has one entry. The sample includes 250,000 to 400,000 distinct CDR3 sequences, 65% seen only once; the top ten take roughly 8.9%. This entry is derived from a study of tumor-infiltrating lymphocytes in primary liver carcinoma. Whole-study context: Through surgical resection, the patients' primary liver carcinoma was treated. Whole-study results and caveats: Researchers found tumor-adjacent and tumor-blood pairs overlapped less than tumor region pairs.

They got blood RNA out of unsorted whole blood and also pulled out germline DNA. Before surgery, about 3.7 milliliters of EDTA blood were taken. Sequencing was performed on peripheral blood. This clonotype was obtained from a man between 35 and 55 years old with primary liver carcinoma and hepatitis B virus infection.

The CDR3: CSVEGGDNYCYTF. The CDR3, as DNA: TGCAGCGTTGAAGGGGGGGATAACTATTGCTACACCTTC. The V call is TRBV29-1, the J call TRBJ1-2; D is possibly TRBD1 (5 bases). This CDR3 has 13 amino acids. Germline V gene sequence: CDR1 SQVTM, CDR2 ANQGSEA.